This TCR beta chain was profiled in a study of OX40 agonist ivuxolimab in advanced cancers. Overall study: Dose-escalation patients suffered from hepatocellular carcinoma, melanoma, renal cell or head and neck cancer. The mean age was around 56 years, ranging from 23 to 79, with about four fifths of participants male.

Assay: immunoSEQ multiplex PCR; the TCRdb copy retains only in-frame clones and omits some. The sample contains approximately 74,000 clones, about 92% of which appear only once. Overall study findings and caveats: Antigen specificity was not determined for the expanded peripheral T cells. CD8+ T cells showed, on average, more clonal expansion than CD4+ cells.

As concerns this clone: Its target is unknown.

CDR3 size: 16 residues. V shed 1 base and J 0 bases; nucleotides not matched to a gene: 3. Germline V gives CDR1 SGHRS, CDR2 YFSETQ. The receptor was derived from an adult with an advanced solid tumor such as melanoma, head and neck, liver or kidney cancer. The sequenced sample was CD4+ or CD8+ T cells sorted from blood, obtained in a trial of the OX40 agonist ivuxolimab. The chain couples TRBV5-1 to TRBJ1-3; TRBD1 matches 8 bases. CDR3 protein: CASSLQGANSGNTIYF. For the CDR3, the DNA is TGCGCCAGCAGCTTGCAGGGGGCAAACTCTGGAAACACCATATATTTT.